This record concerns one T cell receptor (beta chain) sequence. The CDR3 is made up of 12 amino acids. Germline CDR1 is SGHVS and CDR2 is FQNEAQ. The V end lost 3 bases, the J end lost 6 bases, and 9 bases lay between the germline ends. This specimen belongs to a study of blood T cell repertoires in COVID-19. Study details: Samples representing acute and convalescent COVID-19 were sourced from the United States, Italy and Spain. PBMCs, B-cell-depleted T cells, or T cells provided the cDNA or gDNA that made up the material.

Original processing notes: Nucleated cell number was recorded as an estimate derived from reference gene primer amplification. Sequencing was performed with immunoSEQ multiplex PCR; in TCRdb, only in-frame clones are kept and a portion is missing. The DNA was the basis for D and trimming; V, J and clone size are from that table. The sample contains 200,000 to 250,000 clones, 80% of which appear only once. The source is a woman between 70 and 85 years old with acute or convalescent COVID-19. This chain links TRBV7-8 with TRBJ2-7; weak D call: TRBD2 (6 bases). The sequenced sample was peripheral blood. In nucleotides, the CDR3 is TGTGCCAGCAGCTTCATTAGCGGCGAGCAGTACTTC. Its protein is CASSFISGEQYF.